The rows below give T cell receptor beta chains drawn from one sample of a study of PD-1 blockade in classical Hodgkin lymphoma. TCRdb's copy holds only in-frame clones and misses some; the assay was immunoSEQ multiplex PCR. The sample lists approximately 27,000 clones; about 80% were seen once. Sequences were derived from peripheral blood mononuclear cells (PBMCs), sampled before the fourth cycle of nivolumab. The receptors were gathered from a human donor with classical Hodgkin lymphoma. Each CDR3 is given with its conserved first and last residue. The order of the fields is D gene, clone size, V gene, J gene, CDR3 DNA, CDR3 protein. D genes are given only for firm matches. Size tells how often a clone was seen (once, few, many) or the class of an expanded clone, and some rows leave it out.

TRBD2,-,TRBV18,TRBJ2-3,TGTGCCAGCTCACCAGGCCTAGCGGTTTCAGATACGCAGTATTTT,CASSPGLAVSDTQYF
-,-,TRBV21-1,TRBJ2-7,TGTGCCAGCAGCAAAGGGACGGCTAGCGGGGGGGCCGCGGACGAGCAGTACTTC,CASSKGTASGGAADEQYF
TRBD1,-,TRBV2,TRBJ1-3,TGTGCCAGCAGGGGGACAGGGCGAGACACCATATATTTT,CASRGTGRDTIYF
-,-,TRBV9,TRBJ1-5,TGTGCCAGCAGCAAGGGGACGATTGGGAATCAGCCCCAGCATTTT,CASSKGTIGNQPQHF
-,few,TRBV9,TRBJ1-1,TGTGCCAGCAGTGCCTGGCGGAACACTGAAGCTTTCTTT,CASSAWRNTEAFF
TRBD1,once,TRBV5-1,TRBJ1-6,TGCGCCAGCAGCTTGACAGGGGCGAACAATTCACCCCTCCACTTT,CASSLTGANNSPLHF
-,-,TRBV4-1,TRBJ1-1,TGCGCCAGCAGCCACCTCCGGGACACTGAAGCTTTCTTT,CASSHLRDTEAFF
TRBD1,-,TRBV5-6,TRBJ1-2,TGTGCCAGCTTCTCCTGGGACAGGGGGCTATATTACTATGGCTACACCTTC,CASFSWDRGLYYYGYTF
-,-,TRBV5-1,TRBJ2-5,TGCGCCAGCAGCTTAGTGGGGGGGCGCTGGGAGACCCAGTACTTC,CASSLVGGRWETQYF
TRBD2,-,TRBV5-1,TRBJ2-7,TGCGCCAGCAGCCCAGGGGCTAGCGGGGGTTACGAGCAGTACTTC,CASSPGASGGYEQYF
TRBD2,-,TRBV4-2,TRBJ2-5,TGTGCCAGCAGCCAAGATAGCCTAGCGGGGGGGCCCAACGATGAGGAGACCCAGTACTTC,CASSQDSLAGGPNDEETQYF
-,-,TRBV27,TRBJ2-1,TGTGCCAGCAGTTTAACCGACCGATCCTCCTACAATGAGCAGTTCTTC,CASSLTDRSSYNEQFF
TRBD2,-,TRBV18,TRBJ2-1,TGTGCCAGCTCACCAGGGACTAGCGGGGGGGCCTCGGATGAGCAGTTCTTC,CASSPGTSGGASDEQFF
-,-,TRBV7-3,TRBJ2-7,TGTGCCAGCAGCTTAGGGCTAGGATCCTACGAGCAGTACTTC,CASSLGLGSYEQYF
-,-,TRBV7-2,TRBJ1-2,TGTGCCAGCAGCTTAGATTGGGCAGGGAATGGCTACACCTTC,CASSLDWAGNGYTF
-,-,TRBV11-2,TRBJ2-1,TGTGCCAGCAGCTTACAGTCGACTAGTCCCAATGAGCAGTTCTTC,CASSLQSTSPNEQFF
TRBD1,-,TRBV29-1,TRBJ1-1,TGCAGCGTTCCGGGACAGGGGTTTTCGGGCTTGAACACTGAAGCTTTCTTT,CSVPGQGFSGLNTEAFF
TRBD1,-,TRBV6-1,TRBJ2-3,TGTGCCAACCGGGACAGGGGCACAGATACGCAGTATTTT,CANRDRGTDTQYF
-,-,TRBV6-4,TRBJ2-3,TGTGCCAGCAGCAGGTTGGGCGGGACAGATACGCAGTATTTT,CASSRLGGTDTQYF
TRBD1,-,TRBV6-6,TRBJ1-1,TGTGCCAGCATCACAGGGGCTGGAACTGAAGCTTTCTTT,CASITGAGTEAFF
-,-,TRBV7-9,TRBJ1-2,TGTGCCAGCAGCGGCCAGACGGAGAGGGACTATGGCTACACCTTC,CASSGQTERDYGYTF
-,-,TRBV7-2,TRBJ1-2,TGTGCCAGCAGCTTAGAGCTTAGGGTCCGGGGCTACACCTTC,CASSLELRVRGYTF
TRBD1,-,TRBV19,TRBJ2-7,TGTGCCAGTAGTATGACAGGGAGCTCCTACGAGCAGTACTTC,CASSMTGSSYEQYF
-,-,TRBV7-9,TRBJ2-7,TGTGCCAGCAGCTTCGGCCCGATTCCGGGAACCTACGAGCAGTACTTC,CASSFGPIPGTYEQYF
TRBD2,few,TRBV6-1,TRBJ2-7,TGTGCCAGCGTCGAGACTAGCGGGGCCCACTACGAGCAGTACTTC,CASVETSGAHYEQYF
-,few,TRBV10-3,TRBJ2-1,TGTGCCATCCGAAGCACTTACAATGAGCAGTTCTTC,CAIRSTYNEQFF
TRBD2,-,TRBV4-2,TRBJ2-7,TGTGCCAGCAGCCAAGATACCCCGTCGGGGGGGCCTTACGAGCAGTACTTC,CASSQDTPSGGPYEQYF
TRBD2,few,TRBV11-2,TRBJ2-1,TGTGCCAGCAGCTTGGGACTAGCGGGGGCCAATGAGCAGTTCTTC,CASSLGLAGANEQFF
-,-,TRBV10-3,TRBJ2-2,TGTGCCATCAGTGATTCAGTGGACACCGGGGAGCTGTTTTTT,CAISDSVDTGELFF
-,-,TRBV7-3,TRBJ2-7,TGTGCCAGCAGCTTAGGCAGGGGCTACGAGCAGTACTTC,CASSLGRGYEQYF
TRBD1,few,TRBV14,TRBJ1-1,TGTGCCAGCAGTTTGACAGGGGGCACTGAAGCTTTCTTT,CASSLTGGTEAFF
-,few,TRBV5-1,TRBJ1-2,TGCGCCAGCAGCCTACGACGGAGTTTCGATGGCTACACCTTC,CASSLRRSFDGYTF
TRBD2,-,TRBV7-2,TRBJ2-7,TGTGCCAGCAGCCCCGGGACTAGCGGGGGGGCTATGTACTTC,CASSPGTSGGAMYF
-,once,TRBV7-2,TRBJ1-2,TGTGCCAGCAGCCGTAATGGGGGGACGCTCCGAGCAGGCTTC,CASSRNGGTLRAGF
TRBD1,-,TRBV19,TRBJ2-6,TGTGCCAGTAGTGCGACAGGGGCGGCTGGGGCCAACGTCCTGACTTTC,CASSATGAAGANVLTF
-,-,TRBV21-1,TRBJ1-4,-,CASSNFGQGTTTNEKLFF
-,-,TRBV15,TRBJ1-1,TGTGCCACCAGCAGAGATTCAGTAGACACTGAAGCTTTCTTT,CATSRDSVDTEAFF
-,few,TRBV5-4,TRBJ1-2,TGTGCCAGCAGCTTGGATGCGGCAGGAACTATTAGGGGCTACACCTTC,CASSLDAAGTIRGYTF
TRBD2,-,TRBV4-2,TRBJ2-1,TGTGCCAGCAGTTTAAGGGGCGGGGGGGGATCCTACAATGAGCAGTTCTTC,CASSLRGGGGSYNEQFF
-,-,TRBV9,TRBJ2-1,TGTGCCAGCAGCTCCTACCCTTCCCCTGAGCAGTTCTTC,CASSSYPSPEQFF
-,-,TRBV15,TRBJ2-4,TGTGCCACCAGCAGAGCCCCCTTGTGGCACATTCAGTACTTC,CATSRAPLWHIQYF
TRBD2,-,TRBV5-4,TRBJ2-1,TGTGCCAGCAGCTTCCCCCGCGGGGGGCGCAACAATGAGCAGTTCTTC,CASSFPRGGRNNEQFF
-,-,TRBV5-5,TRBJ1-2,TGTGCCAGCAGCTTGGCCGGCTATGGCTACACCTTC,CASSLAGYGYTF
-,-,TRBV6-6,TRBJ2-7,TGTGCCAGCAGACAAGAACCGTACTCCTACGAGCAGTACTTC,CASRQEPYSYEQYF